This T cell receptor beta chain was found in a study of regulatory T cells in long-lasting Graves disease (dated by TCRdb to 2020 to 2022). Broadly, across the study: Newly diagnosed Graves' disease patients had taken antithyroid drugs for less than 3 months. A total of roughly 33 samples underwent TCR sequencing: about 13 from persistent and approximately 20 from newly diagnosed Graves' disease patients. The study took place in China and was registered as a clinical trial. Peripheral blood TCR sequencing and RNA sequencing compared persistent Graves' disease patients with newly diagnosed Graves' disease patients. Overall study results and their limits: Peripheral blood alone was examined, since thyroid tissue, which constituted the primary lesion, could not be accessed. Only the TCR beta chain was sequenced and analyzed. The authors acknowledged the small sample size as a limitation that may reduce accuracy. TRBV28, TRBJ1-2 and TRBJ2-5 were preferentially used in persistent disease, while TRBV20-1 and TRBJ2-1 were favored in newly diagnosed disease. Persistent patients shared more public clonotypes among themselves (around 3,000) than newly diagnosed patients did (about 970). Persistent Graves' disease patients showed lower TCR Shannon entropy and fewer highly expanded clones than newly diagnosed patients, suggesting clonal expansion.

Per the publication, the time point label means: newly diagnosed GD, antithyroid drugs for less than 3 months. For both TCR sequencing and RNA sequencing, RNA was extracted from PBMCs in TRIzol. The diagnosis of Graves' disease was made according to American Thyroid Association guidelines. Patients for the study were recruited at an endocrinology department in Xi'an, China. Each patient gave around 9 milliliters of peripheral blood, collected in an EDTA anticoagulant tube. Ficoll Paque Plus density gradient separation was used to isolate PBMCs, and no further T cell sorting was performed. An Agilent 2100 Bioanalyzer and agarose gel were used to check RNA quality, while a NanoDrop 2000 measured RNA concentration. This clonotype came up once. This clone's antigen is unknown. It is likely a read error: a sequence one base away is far more abundant. Including cysteine and phenylalanine, the CDR3 has 14 amino acids. The sequence is cut down to CDR3 DNA, 42 bases in frame from base 1.

The library came from multiplex PCR. Sequencing relied on an Illumina HiSeq 4000. iRepertoire HTBI primers and Arm-PCR amplification of CDR3 regions were used to construct TCR beta libraries. Gel purification was performed on PCR products prior to sequencing. As for the authors' bioinformatics: Gene usage analysis of CDR3 amino acid clonotypes used the roughly 60 TRBV and 11 to 15 TRBJ segments found across samples. COPE and FqMerger were used to merge filtered high-quality paired reads into contigs. Contigs were aligned with BLAST to IMGT TRBV, TRBD and TRBJ reference genes, and CDR3 was defined per IMGT. Clonotypes above 0.1% frequency were classified as highly expanded clones. Shannon entropy was used to measure repertoire diversity, and the Gini coefficient was used to measure V-J evenness. Clonotypes shared by more than one individual were considered public. TCRdb handled the public reads itself, with Q25 trimming in fastp and clone calling in MiXCR, and kept productive beta chains. Rows with one shared CDR3 protein collapse into an entry with the most common genes and DNA. In this record, the V and J calls reflect TCRdb's handling and not the investigators' own analysis. A total of about 470,000 distinct CDR3 sequences appear in this sample, roughly 16% of them only once. Together, the top ten hold 9% to 15% of the sample.

In addition, the sample was reused for a study of T cells in Graves' hyperthyroidism and ophthalmopathy. As described in the second report: A patient counted as having stable Graves' hyperthyroidism if no progression to ophthalmopathy occurred over 18 months of follow-up. The hyperthyroidism patients were between 18 and 65 years old and newly diagnosed, with a disease duration of less than 2 months. The study excluded patients with uncontrolled infections, other autoimmune diseases, pregnancy or lactation. Diagnoses relied on clinical symptoms, serum thyroxine and TRAb, thyroid ultrasound and orbital computed tomography. A first-round RT-PCR of the TCR CDR3 used the HTBI primer set with the Qiagen OneStep RT-PCR kit. Most expanded thyroid clonotypes (frequency above 0.001) were also detected in blood, suggesting blood repertoires may reflect thyroid immune responses. A model built on a 13 V-J signature distinguished ophthalmopathy from stable hyperthyroidism, reaching 85% to 90% sensitivity and about 81% specificity in cross-validation and 80%/75% in testing. In validation, the model predicted progression to ophthalmopathy a median of around six months before onset, with roughly 70% sensitivity and about 75% specificity. A discovery cohort of about a hundred patients, roughly 45 with Graves' ophthalmopathy and approximately 55 with stable Graves' hyperthyroidism, was used to find distinguishing TCR V-J signatures. Prospective prediction of ophthalmopathy was tested in an independent validation cohort of fewer than 20 hyperthyroidism patients and around 16 patients who later progressed to ophthalmopathy. The 85 to 100 discovery patients were randomly split 7:3 into training and test sets. In more than 5 Graves' hyperthyroidism patients, the study also compared T-cell repertoires from thyroid tissue with T-cell repertoires from blood. Following sampling, methimazole starting at 30 mg daily was given to hyperthyroidism patients, and high-dose intravenous methylprednisolone was given to ophthalmopathy patients. Libraries were constructed in a second round of multiplex PCR, after which size selection and purification were performed. Paired-end sequencing of the libraries was performed with 100 bp reads on an Illumina HiSeq2000. SOAPnuke was used to process the raw data, with reads discarded if the reads contained adapters or uncalled bases, had a mean Phred below 15, or lacked an exact constant-primer or identifier match. COPE v1.2.5 was used to merge the high-quality paired reads, and each unique nucleotide sequence was defined as a clonotype. MiTCR v1.1 was used to align clonotypes to the IMGT TRBV, TRBD and TRBJ reference segments. Only V-J combinations with frequency above 0.0001, covering roughly 99% of repertoires, were analysed. A TCS score was defined as the ratio of F50 (clonal expansion) to E x V (chaos), with BLOSUM62-based TCRdist applied between CDR3 peptides within each V-J. Welch's t-statistics and random forest reduced 500 to 650 V-J features to roughly 13, which were used in a naive Bayes classifier (R e1071). No statistical method was used to set the sample size in advance, and investigators knew the group allocation. TCR Vbeta CDR3 sequencing of fewer than 150 peripheral blood samples (over 40 ophthalmopathy, roughly 72 hyperthyroidism and about 17 progressor patients) is reported in the paper.

This sequence was found in a man in his forties with Graves disease. Donor details come from another sample of the same person, matched by shared clones. This receptor chain uses TRBV12-3 or TRBV12-4 and TRBJ1-1, with the D gene uncertain. The specimen comprised peripheral blood mononuclear cells (PBMCs), sampled at new diagnosis, from a patient treated with antithyroid drugs. CDR3 loop: CTSSQAGVNTEAFF. The nucleotides read TGTACCAGCAGCCAAGCCGGCGTGAACACTGAAGCTTTCTTT.